This entry features one TCR beta chain sequence. The entry originates in a study of blood T cell repertoires in COVID-19. Trimming took 3 bases from V and 1 from J; bases not matched to a gene: 1. The CDR3 totals 14 residues. CDR1 and CDR2 from the germline V gene are SGHTA and FQGNSA. The assay was immunoSEQ multiplex PCR, and TCRdb's table has in-frame clones only and misses some. The sample yields 350,000 to 400,000 clones, 80% to 90% seen once. The TCR was taken from a woman in her 30s with COVID-19, enrolled during active disease. The sequenced sample consisted of peripheral blood. V is TRBV7-2 and J is TRBJ2-5, with 8 nucleotides matching TRBD1. The CDR3 protein is CASSLGQAQETQYF. The CDR3 nucleotides read TGTGCCAGCAGCTTGGGACAGGCCCAAGAGACCCAGTACTTC.